What follows are 32 T cell receptor beta chains derived from one specimen sequenced in a study of blood T cell repertoires in COVID-19. Sequenced by immunoSEQ multiplex PCR; TCRdb stores in-frame clones only, minus some. The profile shows tens of thousands of clones, roughly 80% of them singletons. Sequenced material: peripheral blood. These receptors all stem from a man in his sixties with acute or convalescent COVID-19.

The rearrangement uses TRBV2 and TRBJ1-2, with TRBD1 identical over 10 bases. CDR1 is SNHLY, CDR2 FYNNEI, per germline. This CDR3 spans 14 amino acids. Losses at the gene ends were 4 bases for V and 5 bases for J; bases not matched to a gene: 4. Here the CDR3 DNA reads TGTGCCAGCAGTGGGGACAGGGGCCCGTATGGCTACACCTTC. It specifies CASSGDRGPYGYTF.

This clone was counted a few times. The CDR3 nucleotides read TGTGCCAGTAGCAGGGCAGGGAGCACAGATACGCAGTATTTT. Its protein is CASSRAGSTDTQYF. This sequence joins TRBV19 and TRBJ2-3; D may be TRBD1 (5 bases). Germline values: CDR1 LNHDA, CDR2 SQIVND (reference sequence). V was cut by 6 bases and J by 0 bases, with 10 bases left in between. The CDR3 totals 14 residues.

The chain has TRBV24-1 and TRBJ2-1; the D gene is possibly TRBD1 (6 bases). The CDR3 loop spans 14 amino acids. Looked up from germline, CDR1 is KGHDR and CDR2 is SFDVKD. V lost 4 bases, J lost 5 bases, and 11 bases lay in between. CDR3 amino acids: CATSEWTDHNEQFF. The CDR3 region has the DNA TGTGCCACCAGTGAATGGACAGATCACAATGAGCAGTTCTTC.

The rearrangement uses TRBV28 and TRBJ2-3, with 8 bases fitting TRBD1. This CDR3 comprises 15 residues. V lost 5 bases and J lost 3; bases outside the gene matches: 7. In germline, CDR1 is MDHEN, CDR2 SYDVKM. The CDR3 is CASSPGDRPTDTQYF. CDR3 DNA sequence: TGTGCCAGCAGTCCCGGGGACAGGCCGACAGATACGCAGTATTTT.

CDR3 sequence reads: CASCDQWSETQYF. In DNA form, the CDR3 reads TGTGCTAGTTGTGATCAGTGGTCGGAGACCCAGTACTTC. The chain is built from TRBV12-5 and TRBJ2-5; D unresolved. Trimming took 8 bases from V and 5 from J, leaving 15 bases between them. This CDR3 comprises 13 residues. In germline, CDR1 is LGHNT, CDR2 FRNRAP. Combining the CDR3 with reference TRBV12-5 and TRBJ2-5 gives the whole variable domain DARVTQTPRHKVTEMGQEVTMRCQPILGHNTVFWYRQTMMQGLELLAYFRNRAPLDDSGMPKDRFSAEMPDATLATLKIQPSEPRDSAVYFCASCDQWSETQYFGPGTRLLVL.

The chain employs TRBV7-9 and TRBJ1-4, with no clear D. V was clipped by 2 bases and J by 8 bases, with 27 bases between them. The CDR3 is made up of 19 amino acids. The germline gives CDR1 SEHNR, CDR2 FQNEAQ (reference sequence). CDR3: CASSLMNGRPWFGSEKLFF. CDR3 DNA sequence: TGTGCCAGCAGCTTAATGAATGGCAGGCCTTGGTTTGGGTCGGAAAAACTGTTTTTT.

The chain carries TRBV9 and TRBJ1-6, with D maybe TRBD1 (5 bases). V lost 5 bases and J 8 bases, leaving 17 bases between the germline ends. The CDR3 length is 15 residues. The germline gives CDR1 SGDLS, CDR2 YYNGEE. CDR3 region: CASSLVGGSDSPLHF. The CDR3 DNA reads as TGTGCCAGCAGTCTCGTGGGGGGGAGCGATTCACCCCTCCACTTT.

The count of this clone is one. This rearrangement joins TRBV5-6 to TRBJ2-5; 11 nucleotides match TRBD2. Germline V gene sequence: CDR1 SGHDT, CDR2 YYEEEE. There are 17 residues in the CDR3. Trimming removed 4 bases from V and 6 bases from J; junction bases left unmatched: 14. The CDR3 sequence is CASSRTLSGGAEQTQYF. DNA for the CDR3: TGTGCCAGCAGCCGAACCCTTAGCGGGGGGGCCGAACAGACCCAGTACTTC.

The chain links TRBV10-3 to TRBJ2-1; D perhaps matches TRBD2 (5 bases). From germline, CDR1 is ENHRY and CDR2 SYGVKD. The CDR3 sequence is 12 residues long. V was trimmed by 11 bases and J by 8 bases, leaving 16 bases between them. CDR3 in DNA: TGTGCCGCGGGCCCCGGAGAACATGAGCAGTTCTTC. Its translation is CAAGPGEHEQFF.

The chain links TRBV18 to TRBJ2-3, with TRBD2 identical over 7 bases. The length of the CDR3 is 16 residues. Germline assignment: CDR1 KGHSH and CDR2 LQKENI. The V and J ends lost 2 bases and 1 base, in that order; junction bases with no gene match: 6. CDR3 amino acids: CASSPSGGRGTDTQYF. The CDR3 nucleotides are TGTGCCAGCTCACCATCGGGCGGGAGAGGCACAGATACGCAGTATTTT. Looking up the rest from reference TRBV18 and TRBJ2-3 gives the full variable domain: NAGVMQNPRHLVRRRGQEARLRCSPMKGHSHVYWYRQLPEEGLKFMVYLQKENIIDESGMPKERFSAEFPKEGPSILRIQQVVRGDSAAYFCASSPSGGRGTDTQYFGPGTRLTVL.

A few counts support this clone. The sample holds other DNA sequences that translate to the same CDR3. The V call is TRBV5-1, the J call TRBJ1-3, with D unclear. The germline CDR1 and CDR2 sequences are SGHRS and YFSETQ. The V gene lost 0 bases and the J gene lost 4 bases, with 2 bases spanning the gap. The CDR3 is made up of 12 amino acids. CDR3 region: CASSLAGNTIYF. CDR3 nucleotide sequence: TGCGCCAGCAGCTTGGCGGGAAACACCATATATTTT. The complete variable domain, with remaining parts taken from reference TRBV5-1 and TRBJ1-3, reads KAGVTQTPRYLIKTRGQQVTLSCSPISGHRSVSWYQQTPGQGLQFLFEYFSETQRNKGNFPGRFSGRQFSNSRSEMNVSTLELGDSALYLCASSLAGNTIYFGEGSWLTVV.

The chain is built from TRBV27 and TRBJ2-3, with TRBD1 matching 9 bases. From germline, CDR1 is MNHEY and CDR2 SMNVEV (reference sequence). There are 16 residues in the CDR3. Trimming at V came to 0 bases and at J to 1 base, leaving 2 bases not matched to a gene. The CDR3 DNA sequence: TGTGCCAGCAGTTTATCCGGGGACAGGGGCACAGATACGCAGTATTTT. It encodes CASSLSGDRGTDTQYF.

The gene calls are TRBV4-1 and TRBJ2-5, with D possibly being TRBD1 (6 bases). Germline V lookup: CDR1 MGHRA, CDR2 YSYEKL. The V end was cut by 1 base, the J end by 0 bases, with 15 bases between. This CDR3 is built from 17 residues. CDR3 sequence: CASSQAYPRGYQETQYF. The CDR3 DNA reads TGCGCCAGCAGCCAAGCGTATCCCAGGGGTTACCAAGAGACCCAGTACTTC.

CDR3 in amino acids: CASRISGGSYEQYF. CDR3 nucleotides: TGTGCCAGCCGCATCTCGGGGGGCTCCTACGAGCAGTACTTC. The V gene is TRBV2, the J gene TRBJ2-7; 7 bases are a match to TRBD2. The V and J ends lost 8 bases and 0 bases, in that order; junction bases with no gene match: 7. CDR3 length equals 14 residues. The germline CDR1 and CDR2 sequences are SNHLY and FYNNEI. Variable domain in full (rest from reference TRBV2 and TRBJ2-7): EPEVTQTPSHQVTQMGQEVILRCVPISNHLYFYWYRQILGQKVEFLVSFYNNEISEKSEIFDDQFSVERPDGSNFTLKIRSTKLEDSAMYFCASRISGGSYEQYFGPGTRLTVT.

This clone was found a few times. The rearrangement uses TRBV9 and TRBJ1-1; 7 nucleotides align to TRBD1. CDR3 length: 16 residues. The V and J ends lost 0 bases and 4 bases, in that order; junction bases with no gene match: 9. Germline CDR1 is SGDLS and CDR2 is YYNGEE. The CDR3 DNA sequence: TGTGCCAGCAGCGTAGATGAGGGGGCGCTGAGCACTGAAGCTTTCTTT. It is translated as CASSVDEGALSTEAFF.

The rearrangement uses TRBV19 and TRBJ2-7; TRBD2 aligns across 7 bases. Unmatched junction bases numbered 10, after V lost 8 bases and J lost 3 bases. CDR1 and CDR2 from the germline V gene are LNHDA and SQIVND (reference sequence). There are 14 residues in the CDR3. The CDR3: CASASGPNVYEQYF. The CDR3 bases are TGTGCCAGTGCTAGCGGTCCAAATGTCTACGAGCAGTACTTC.

There are a few counts of this clone. The chain is built from TRBV6-5 and TRBJ2-5; 8 bases align to TRBD2. The CDR3 runs to 13 residues. The J segment lost 5 bases and the V segment lost 4 bases, leaving 3 bases of the junction unmatched. CDR1 is MNHEY, CDR2 SVGAGI, per germline. Written as DNA, the CDR3 is TGTGCCAGCAGTTCAGCGGGAGCTGAGACCCAGTACTTC. It yields the protein CASSSAGAETQYF.

The chain couples TRBV6-6 to TRBJ2-2, with D possibly TRBD1 on 6 matching bases. This CDR3 is 14 amino acids long. V was shortened by 6 bases and J by 3 bases, with 11 bases between the two germline ends. Germline V lookup: CDR1 MNHNY, CDR2 SVGAGI (reference sequence). The CDR3 is CASREKGDTGELFF. The CDR3 DNA sequence: TGTGCCAGCAGGGAAAAGGGGGACACCGGGGAGCTGTTTTTT.

This clone was observed once. CDR3 nucleotides: TGTGCCACCAGTGATTTAACGCTGCGGAATGAGCAGTTCTTC. Protein sequence: CATSDLTLRNEQFF. V usage is TRBV24-1 and J usage is TRBJ2-1; D unclear. Trimming removed 1 base from V and 7 bases from J, with 10 bases in between. CDR3 length: 14 amino acids. CDR1 and CDR2 from the germline V gene are KGHDR and SFDVKD.

V is TRBV29-1 and J is TRBJ2-3; 7 bases match TRBD2. Germline V gene sequence: CDR1 SQVTM, CDR2 ANQGSEA. The CDR3 spans 13 residues. Trimming at V came to 8 bases and at J to 5 bases, leaving 10 bases not matched to a gene. The CDR3 protein is CSSRGSPGDTQYF. DNA of the CDR3: TGCAGCTCGCGCGGGAGCCCGGGAGATACGCAGTATTTT.

This sequence joins TRBV6-6 and TRBJ2-5, with 9 positions matching TRBD1. The CDR3 totals 15 residues. CDR1 is MNHNY and CDR2 is SVGAGI in the germline V gene (reference sequence). V was clipped by 6 bases and J by 5 bases; unmatched bases: 10. As DNA, the CDR3 is TGTGCCAGCAGATCTACAGGGGGCGGGAGTGAGACCCAGTACTTC. It encodes CASRSTGGGSETQYF.

This clone was observed once. The chain joins TRBV6-4 to TRBJ2-2; D gene ambiguous. Germline CDR1 MRHNA, CDR2 SNTAGT. This CDR3 region has 14 residues. V was cut by 3 bases and J by 5 bases, with 10 bases left in between. In nucleotides, the CDR3 is TGTGCCAGCAGTGAGGGCTATTTGACCGGGGAGCTGTTTTTT. Translated: CASSEGYLTGELFF.

This sequence joins TRBV28 and TRBJ2-7; 11 positions match TRBD2. Unmatched junction bases numbered 7, after V lost 6 bases and J lost 6 bases. This CDR3 has 14 amino acids. In germline, CDR1 is MDHEN, CDR2 SYDVKM. In DNA, the CDR3 is TGTGCCAGCAGGTATAGCGGGAGGGCAGCCGAGCAGTACTTC. This gives the protein CASRYSGRAAEQYF.

A few counts support this clone. The chain employs TRBV28 and TRBJ2-1; no reliable D call. This CDR3 is 15 amino acids long. CDR1 and CDR2 from the germline V gene are MDHEN and SYDVKM. V was cut by 6 bases and J by 2 bases, with 14 bases left in between. Written as DNA, the CDR3 is TGTGCCAGCAGGCGAACAGTTACGACCTACAATGAGCAGTTCTTC. Protein: CASRRTVTTYNEQFF.

The J gene is TRBJ2-7, the V gene TRBV12-5, with TRBD2 matching 8 bases. Germline V lookup: CDR1 LGHNT, CDR2 FRNRAP. This CDR3 has 12 residues. Trimming took 4 bases from V and 9 from J; bases not matched to a gene: 5. The CDR3 DNA follows: TGTGCTAGTGGTTCGCGGGGGGTAGTGCAGTACGTC. Translation gives CASGSRGVVQYV.

The V and J genes are TRBV10-3 and TRBJ1-1, with 9 bases aligning to TRBD1. The CDR3 length is 16 residues. V lost 5 bases to trimming and J lost 1 base; unmatched junction nucleotides: 8. Germline V gene lookup returns CDR1 ENHRY and CDR2 SYGVKD. The CDR3 DNA reads TGTGCCATCAGTAAGACAGGGGGACCGACGAACACTGAAGCTTTCTTT. Protein sequence: CAISKTGGPTNTEAFF.

This clone was seen only once. This sequence joins TRBV3-1 (or the pseudogene TRBV3-2) and TRBJ1-2, with TRBD1 as a possible D gene (5 bases). The CDR3 runs 17 residues. Germline loops: CDR1 LGHDT, CDR2 YNNKEL (reference sequence). Trimming shortened V by 0 bases and J by 2 bases, and 16 bases separated the two germline ends. CDR3 sequence: CASSQDRTTLGNYGYTF. In nucleotides, the CDR3 is TGTGCCAGCAGCCAAGATCGGACAACCCTGGGGAACTATGGCTACACCTTC.

This sequence joins TRBV18 and TRBJ1-1, with D hard to call. Looked up from germline, CDR1 is KGHSH and CDR2 is LQKENI. This CDR3 has 14 amino acids. V dropped 4 bases and J dropped 4 bases, with 13 bases sitting between them. The CDR3 protein is CASSLNRERTEAFF. The CDR3 DNA sequence: TGTGCCAGCTCACTTAACCGGGAGCGCACTGAAGCTTTCTTT.

The chain links TRBV18 to TRBJ1-3; weak D call: TRBD1 (5 bases). The CDR3 runs to 15 residues. Trimming pared 3 bases from V and 0 bases from J, leaving 9 bases between. CDR1 and CDR2 (germline): KGHSH, LQKENI. CDR3 sequence: CASSPGLPSGNTIYF. CDR3 DNA: TGTGCCAGCTCACCGGGGCTGCCCTCTGGAAACACCATATATTTT.

This clone has just one count. This chain connects TRBV9 to TRBJ1-3; no firm D call. V dropped 0 bases and J dropped 9 bases, with 7 bases sitting between them. Germline CDR1 reads SGDLS; CDR2 reads YYNGEE. CDR3 size: 12 residues. This chain's CDR3 is CASSVERGTIYF. The CDR3 nucleotides are TGTGCCAGCAGCGTAGAGCGGGGCACCATATATTTT.

The rearrangement joins TRBV30 to TRBJ1-2, with 8 nucleotides matching TRBD1. This CDR3 spans 13 amino acids. Germline lookup yields CDR1 GTSNPN and CDR2 SVGIG (reference sequence). Losses at the gene ends were 2 bases for V and 5 bases for J; bases not matched to a gene: 4. As DNA, the CDR3 is TGTGCCTGGAGTAACAGGGGGGAATATGGCTACACCTTC. Encoded protein: CAWSNRGEYGYTF.

The V gene is TRBV5-1, the J gene TRBJ2-7, with D tentatively TRBD1 (6 bases). From germline, CDR1 is SGHRS and CDR2 YFSETQ. The CDR3 runs to 15 residues. The V end was cut by 4 bases, the J end by 7 bases, with 21 bases between. CDR3 DNA: TGCGCCAGCAGCCCCGGTGACAGGACTTTAGGGGAGCAGTACGTC. Translated, it gives CASSPGDRTLGEQYV.